This T cell receptor (beta chain) derives from a study of blood T cell repertoires in COVID-19. Study-level information: COVID-19 samples from acute and convalescent phases originated in the United States, Italy and Spain. Nucleic acid was either cDNA or gDNA, and it came from T cells, B-cell-depleted T cells, or PBMCs.

In the study's own analysis: How many nucleated cells were present was estimated from reference gene primer amplification. Produced via immunoSEQ multiplex PCR; TCRdb's table is partial and in-frame only. V and J calls and clone size are as listed in that table; D and trimming were resolved from the DNA. Of about 48,000 clones listed, roughly 88% are singletons. Deletions cut 8 bases from V and 0 bases from J, with 11 bases between. This CDR3 has 14 amino acids. The V gene's germline CDR1 is PRHDT and CDR2 FYEKMQ (reference sequence). The sequence was obtained from a human donor in a cohort sampled during active COVID-19. The donor label of this sample is uncertain. The sample consisted of peripheral blood. The rearrangement links TRBV13 to TRBJ2-4; D call uncertain. CDR3 nucleotides: TGTGCCAGCTCTTCCTTTCTAGCCAAAAACATTCAGTACTTC. Amino acids: CASSSFLAKNIQYF. The full variable domain, in which reference TRBV13 and TRBJ2-4 provide the parts outside the CDR3, is AAGVIQSPRHLIKEKRETATLKCYPIPRHDTVYWYQQGPGQDPQFLISFYEKMQSDKGSIPDRFSAQQFSDYHSELNMSSLELGDSALYFCASSSFLAKNIQYFGAGTRLSVL.